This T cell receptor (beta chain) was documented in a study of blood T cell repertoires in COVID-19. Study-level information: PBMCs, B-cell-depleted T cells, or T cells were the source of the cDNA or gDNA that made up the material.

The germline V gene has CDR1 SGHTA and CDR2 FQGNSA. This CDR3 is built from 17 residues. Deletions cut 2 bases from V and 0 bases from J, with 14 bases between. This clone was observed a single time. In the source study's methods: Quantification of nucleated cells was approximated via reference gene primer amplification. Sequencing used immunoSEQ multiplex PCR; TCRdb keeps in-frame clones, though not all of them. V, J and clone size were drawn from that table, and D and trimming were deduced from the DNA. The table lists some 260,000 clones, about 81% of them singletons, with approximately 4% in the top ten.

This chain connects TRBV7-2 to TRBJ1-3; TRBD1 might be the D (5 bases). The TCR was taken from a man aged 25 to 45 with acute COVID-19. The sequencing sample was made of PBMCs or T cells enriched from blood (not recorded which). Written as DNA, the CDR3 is TGTGCCAGCAGCTTAAGGGGTGACATGTCCTCTGGAAACACCATATATTTT. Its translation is CASSLRGDMSSGNTIYF.